The 20 T cell receptor beta chains in this list originate from one sample, sequenced in a study of blood T cell repertoires in COVID-19. The table came from immunoSEQ multiplex PCR; TCRdb's copy has only in-frame clones and leaves some out. Found here are roughly 35,000 clones, approximately 86% of them singletons; the top ten hold approximately 19%. The specimen was peripheral blood. All receptors derive from a man in his sixties or seventies with acute or convalescent COVID-19.

J is TRBJ2-1 and V is TRBV11-3; 13 bases fit TRBD2. The CDR3 has 15 amino acids. CDR1 and CDR2 (germline): SGHNT, YENEEA. V was clipped by 4 bases and J by 8 bases; unmatched bases: 5. CDR3 loop: CASSSLAGGPYEQFF. The DNA of the CDR3 is TGTGCCAGCAGCTCACTAGCGGGAGGGCCTTATGAGCAGTTCTTC.

The rearrangement uses TRBV18 and TRBJ2-7; 13 bases match TRBD2. Germline V gene lookup returns CDR1 KGHSH and CDR2 LQKENI. This CDR3 contains 19 residues. Trimming took 1 base from V and 0 from J; bases not matched to a gene: 9. The CDR3 loop is CASSPRAGGLAGSSYEQYF. As DNA, the CDR3 is TGTGCCAGCTCACCACGAGCAGGGGGACTAGCGGGGAGCTCCTACGAGCAGTACTTC.

The rearrangement uses TRBV28 and TRBJ2-5; 8 bases agree with TRBD1. The CDR3 has 16 amino acids. V lost 4 bases and J lost 1; bases outside the gene matches: 8. From germline, CDR1 is MDHEN and CDR2 SYDVKM. CDR3 coding DNA: TGTGCCAGCAGTTCTCCCCGGACAGGGCTCCAAGAGACCCAGTACTTC. Protein product: CASSSPRTGLQETQYF.

This chain joins TRBV28 and TRBJ1-5, with D unresolved. CDR3 length: 12 residues. Looked up from germline, CDR1 is MDHEN and CDR2 is SYDVKM. V lost 11 bases, J lost 3 bases, and 11 bases lay in between. CDR3 nucleotides: TGTGCCGACGGCGGGCACAATCAGCCCCAGCATTTT. Protein: CADGGHNQPQHF.

The CDR3 sequence: CASSQEKIKGTSGRGYEQYF. The CDR3, as DNA: TGTGCCAGCAGCCAAGAGAAGATCAAGGGGACTAGCGGGAGGGGGTACGAGCAGTACTTC. The rearrangement joins TRBV3-1 (or the pseudogene TRBV3-2) to TRBJ2-7; 16 bases are a match to TRBD2. There are 20 residues in the CDR3. Germline CDR1 LGHDT, CDR2 YNNKEL (reference sequence). V gave up 0 bases and J gave up 4 bases; unmatched junction bases: 12.

V and J are TRBV3-1 (or the pseudogene TRBV3-2) and TRBJ2-1, with unresolved D. Germline CDR1 and CDR2: LGHDT and YNNKEL (reference sequence). The CDR3 has 14 amino acids. V was shortened by 0 bases and J by 10 bases, with 13 bases between the two germline ends. CDR3 bases: TGTGCCAGCAGCCAAGAACAATTCCAGAAAGAGCAGTTCTTC. It yields the protein CASSQEQFQKEQFF.

V and J are TRBV28 and TRBJ2-3; no firm D call. Germline V CDR1 and CDR2: MDHEN, SYDVKM. CDR3 length equals 12 residues. Trimming took off 6 bases at V and 9 bases at J, with 13 bases between the two ends. As DNA, the CDR3 is TGTGCCAGCAGAACCCCCTATATGACGCAGTATTTT. Amino acids: CASRTPYMTQYF.

The rearrangement uses TRBV29-1 and TRBJ1-2, with 10 bases lining up with TRBD1. CDR1 SQVTM and CDR2 ANQGSEA come from the germline V gene. The CDR3 is made up of 12 amino acids. V gave up 6 bases and J gave up 6 bases; unmatched junction bases: 4. The CDR3 sequence is CSVPDRGDGYTF. CDR3 nucleotides: TGCAGCGTACCGGACAGGGGGGATGGCTACACCTTC.

The chain links TRBV6-5 to TRBJ2-3; maybe TRBD1 (6 bases). Germline CDR1 MNHEY, CDR2 SVGAGI. This CDR3 has 14 residues. Trimming pared 5 bases from V and 3 bases from J, leaving 12 bases between. The CDR3 DNA follows: TGTGCCAGCAGTCGGACAGAGTTTACAGATACGCAGTATTTT. Residues: CASSRTEFTDTQYF.

In this sample, this clone turned up once. This chain joins TRBV7-9 and TRBJ2-1; D is perhaps TRBD1 (6 bases). V was pared by 4 bases and J by 9 bases, with 13 bases between. The germline V gene encodes CDR1 SEHNR and CDR2 FQNEAQ (reference sequence). This CDR3 is built from 13 residues. The CDR3: CASSSAVGGEQFF. For the CDR3, the DNA is TGTGCCAGCAGCTCCGCCGTAGGGGGTGAGCAGTTCTTC.

V is TRBV15 and J is TRBJ2-1; 9 bases fit TRBD2. The germline gives CDR1 LNHNV, CDR2 YYDKDF (reference sequence). CDR3 length: 17 residues. Trimming cost V 0 bases and J 10 bases; bases outside gene matches: 13. The CDR3 nucleotides are TGTGCCACCAGCAGAGATCCGGATAGCGGGGGCCTAGGGGAGCAGTTCTTC. This codes for CATSRDPDSGGLGEQFF. Complete variable domain (other parts from reference TRBV15 and TRBJ2-1): DAMVIQNPRYQVTQFGKPVTLSCSQTLNHNVMYWYQQKSSQAPKLLFHYYDKDFNNEADTPDNFQSRRPNTSFCFLDIRSPGLGDTAMYLCATSRDPDSGGLGEQFFGPGTRLTVL.

The chain is built from TRBV7-2 and TRBJ1-1; D is ambiguous. The V gene's germline CDR1 is SGHTA and CDR2 FQGNSA. The CDR3 consists of 12 residues. V lost 3 bases to trimming and J lost 10 bases, with 12 bases between them. This CDR3 reads CASSFTLSGAFF. In DNA form, the CDR3 reads TGTGCCAGCAGCTTTACATTATCAGGAGCTTTCTTT.

The J gene is TRBJ2-1, the V gene TRBV29-1; D gene unclear. V was clipped by 5 bases and J by 0 bases, with 14 bases between them. The CDR3 runs 15 residues. Germline values: CDR1 SQVTM, CDR2 ANQGSEA. CDR3 amino acids: CSVLGGAHSYNEQFF. The CDR3 coding sequence is TGCAGCGTTCTCGGCGGAGCCCACTCCTACAATGAGCAGTTCTTC.

The chain uses TRBV7-9 and TRBJ2-7; weak D call: TRBD2 (7 bases). The germline CDR1 and CDR2 sequences are SEHNR and FQNEAQ (reference sequence). The CDR3 is 13 residues long. V lost 1 base, J lost 8 bases, and 12 bases lay in between. CDR3 coding DNA: TGTGCCAGCAGCTTAGAGGGGGGGACCCAGCAGTACTTC. The encoded protein is CASSLEGGTQQYF.

J is TRBJ2-1 and V is TRBV29-1, with D tentatively TRBD2 (6 bases). Germline CDR1 reads SQVTM; CDR2 reads ANQGSEA. Deletions cut 3 bases from V and 9 bases from J, with 18 bases between. CDR3 length equals 14 residues. CDR3 protein: CSVEEGQGYGEQFF. The CDR3 DNA reads TGCAGCGTTGAGGAGGGCCAGGGATACGGTGAGCAGTTCTTC.

In its sample, this clone was seen once. The chain carries TRBV4-1 and TRBJ1-1; the D is unclear. The V gene's germline CDR1 is MGHRA and CDR2 YSYEKL. Trimming shortened V by 4 bases and J by 10 bases, and 16 bases separated the two germline ends. CDR3 length equals 13 residues. CDR3 loop: CASSPGGVPGAFF. The CDR3 nucleotides are TGCGCCAGCAGCCCGGGAGGAGTCCCGGGAGCTTTCTTT.

This chain joins TRBV6-2 or TRBV6-3 and TRBJ2-4; D is possibly TRBD2 (6 bases). The V gene's germline CDR1 is MNHEY and CDR2 SVGEGT. The CDR3 spans 12 residues. V lost 2 bases, J lost 7 bases, and 6 bases lay in between. This CDR3 is CASSYGGNIQYF. In DNA form, the CDR3 reads TGTGCCAGCAGTTACGGGGGGAACATTCAGTACTTC.

The chain employs TRBV27 and TRBJ2-5; D is unresolved. The CDR3 runs to 14 residues. Trimming removed 0 bases at V and 2 bases at J, with 7 bases between. The germline gives CDR1 MNHEY, CDR2 SMNVEV (reference sequence). CDR3 protein: CASSLSVAQETQYF. The CDR3 region has the DNA TGTGCCAGCAGTTTATCTGTAGCTCAAGAGACCCAGTACTTC.

This chain connects TRBV11-2 to TRBJ2-1, with 7 bases aligning to TRBD1. J was trimmed by 5 bases and V by 0 bases; bases with no gene match: 13. CDR3 length equals 18 residues. Germline CDR1 is SGHAT and CDR2 is FQNNGV. The CDR3 loop is CASSLDGYGSRGNNEQFF. The CDR3 coding sequence is TGTGCCAGCAGCTTAGATGGGTATGGGAGCAGGGGGAACAATGAGCAGTTCTTC. Looking up the rest from reference TRBV11-2 and TRBJ2-1 gives the full variable domain: EAGVAQSPRYKIIEKRQSVAFWCNPISGHATLYWYQQILGQGPKLLIQFQNNGVVDDSQLPKDRFSAERLKGVDSTLKIQPAKLEDSAVYLCASSLDGYGSRGNNEQFFGPGTRLTVL.

This sequence joins TRBV19 and TRBJ2-2; TRBD1 is a possible D gene (5 bases). Trimming removed 9 bases from V and 1 base from J, with 18 bases in between. The CDR3 totals 16 residues. CDR1 and CDR2 (germline): LNHDA, SQIVND (reference sequence). This chain's CDR3 is CASKLLPGMNTGELFF. In DNA form, the CDR3 reads TGTGCCAGCAAACTTCTCCCAGGGATGAACACCGGGGAGCTGTTTTTT. The entire variable domain, with the rest obtained from reference TRBV19 and TRBJ2-2, is as follows: DGGITQSPKYLFRKEGQNVTLSCEQNLNHDAMYWYRQDPGQGLRLIYYSQIVNDFQKGDIAEGYSVSREKKESFPLTVTSAQKNPTAFYLCASKLLPGMNTGELFFGEGSRLTVL.